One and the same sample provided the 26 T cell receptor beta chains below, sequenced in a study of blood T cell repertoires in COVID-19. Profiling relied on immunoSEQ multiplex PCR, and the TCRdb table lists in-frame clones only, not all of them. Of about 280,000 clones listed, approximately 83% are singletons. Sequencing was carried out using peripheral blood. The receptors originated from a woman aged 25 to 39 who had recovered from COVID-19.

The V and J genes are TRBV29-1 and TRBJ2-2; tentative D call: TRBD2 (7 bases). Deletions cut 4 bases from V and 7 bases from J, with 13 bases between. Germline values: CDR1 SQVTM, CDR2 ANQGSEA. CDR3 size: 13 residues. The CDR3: CSVVRGADGELFF. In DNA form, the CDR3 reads TGCAGCGTTGTTCGGGGGGCGGACGGGGAGCTGTTTTTT.

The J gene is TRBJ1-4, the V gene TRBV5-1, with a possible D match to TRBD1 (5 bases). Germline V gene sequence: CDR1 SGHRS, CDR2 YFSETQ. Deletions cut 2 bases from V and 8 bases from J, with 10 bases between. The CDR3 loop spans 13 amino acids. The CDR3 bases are TGCGCCAGCAGCTTAGGGGAGGGGGAAAAACTGTTTTTT. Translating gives CASSLGEGEKLFF.

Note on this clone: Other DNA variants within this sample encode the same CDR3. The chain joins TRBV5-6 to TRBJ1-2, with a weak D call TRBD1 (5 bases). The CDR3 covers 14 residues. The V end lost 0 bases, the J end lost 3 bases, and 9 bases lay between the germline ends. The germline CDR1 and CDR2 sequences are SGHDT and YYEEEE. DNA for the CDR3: TGTGCCAGCAGCTTGGGAGACAGAGACTATGGCTACACCTTC. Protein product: CASSLGDRDYGYTF. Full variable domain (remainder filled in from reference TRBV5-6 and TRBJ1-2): DAGVTQSPTHLIKTRGQQVTLRCSPKSGHDTVSWYQQALGQGPQFIFQYYEEEERQRGNFPDRFSGHQFPNYSSELNVNALLLGDSALYLCASSLGDRDYGYTFGSGTRLTVV.

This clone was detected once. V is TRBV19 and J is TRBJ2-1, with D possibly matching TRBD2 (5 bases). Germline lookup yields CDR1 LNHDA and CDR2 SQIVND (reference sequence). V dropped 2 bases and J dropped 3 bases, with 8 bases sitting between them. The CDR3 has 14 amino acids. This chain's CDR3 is CASSIIGNYNEQFF. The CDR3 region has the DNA TGTGCCAGTAGTATAATCGGGAACTACAATGAGCAGTTCTTC.

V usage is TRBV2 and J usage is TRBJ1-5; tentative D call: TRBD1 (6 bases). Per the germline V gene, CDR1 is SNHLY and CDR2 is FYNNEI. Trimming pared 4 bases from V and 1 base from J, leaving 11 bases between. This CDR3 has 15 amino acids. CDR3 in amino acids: CASSVWGTSNQPQHF. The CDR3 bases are TGTGCCAGCAGTGTCTGGGGGACAAGCAATCAGCCCCAGCATTTT.

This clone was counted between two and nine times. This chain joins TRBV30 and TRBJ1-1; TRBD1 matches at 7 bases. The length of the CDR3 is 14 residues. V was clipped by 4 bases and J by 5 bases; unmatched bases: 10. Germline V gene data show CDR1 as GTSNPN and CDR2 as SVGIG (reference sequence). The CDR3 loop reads CAWTQQGKGTEAFF. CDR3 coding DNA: TGTGCCTGGACCCAACAGGGGAAGGGTACTGAAGCTTTCTTT.

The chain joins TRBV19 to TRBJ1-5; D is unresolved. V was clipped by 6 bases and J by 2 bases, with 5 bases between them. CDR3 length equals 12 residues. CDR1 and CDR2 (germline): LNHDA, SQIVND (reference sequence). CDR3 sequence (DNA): TGTGCCAGTAGGGAGGGCAATCAGCCCCAGCATTTT. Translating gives CASREGNQPQHF.

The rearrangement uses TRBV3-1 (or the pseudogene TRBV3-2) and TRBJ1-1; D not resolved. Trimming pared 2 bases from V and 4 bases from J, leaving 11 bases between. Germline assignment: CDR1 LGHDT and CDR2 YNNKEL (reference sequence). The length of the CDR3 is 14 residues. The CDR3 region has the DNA TGTGCCAGCAGCCAAAGCTCCCGGGGCACTGAAGCTTTCTTT. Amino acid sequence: CASSQSSRGTEAFF.

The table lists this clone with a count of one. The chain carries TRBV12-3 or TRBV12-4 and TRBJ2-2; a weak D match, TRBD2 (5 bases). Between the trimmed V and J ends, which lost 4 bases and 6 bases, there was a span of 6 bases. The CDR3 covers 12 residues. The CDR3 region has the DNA TGTGCCAGCAGTTCGGGGTCCGGGGAGCTGTTTTTT. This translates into CASSSGSGELFF.

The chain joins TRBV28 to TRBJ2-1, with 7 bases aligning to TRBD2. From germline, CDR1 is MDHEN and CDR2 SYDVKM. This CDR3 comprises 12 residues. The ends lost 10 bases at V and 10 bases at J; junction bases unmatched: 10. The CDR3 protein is CAITSAAGEQFF. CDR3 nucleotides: TGTGCCATAACTAGCGCAGCGGGCGAGCAGTTCTTC. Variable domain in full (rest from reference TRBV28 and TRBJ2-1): DVKVTQSSRYLVKRTGEKVFLECVQDMDHENMFWYRQDPGLGLRLIYFSYDVKMKEKGDIPEGYSVSREKKERFSLILESASTNQTSMYLCAITSAAGEQFFGPGTRLTVL.

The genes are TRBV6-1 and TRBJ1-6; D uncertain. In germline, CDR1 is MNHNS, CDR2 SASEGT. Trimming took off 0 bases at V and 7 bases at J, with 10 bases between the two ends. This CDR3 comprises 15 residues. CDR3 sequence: CASSEARTGNSPLHF. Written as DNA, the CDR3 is TGTGCCAGCAGTGAAGCGCGGACGGGGAATTCACCCCTCCACTTT.

CDR3 coding DNA: TGTGCCAGTAGTATAAGGGGCGATGAGACCCAGTACTTC. Translating gives CASSIRGDETQYF. This chain uses TRBV19 with TRBJ2-5; perhaps TRBD1 as D (5 bases). Trimming removed 2 bases at V and 5 bases at J, with 9 bases between. Germline V gene data show CDR1 as LNHDA and CDR2 as SQIVND (reference sequence). The CDR3 spans 13 residues.

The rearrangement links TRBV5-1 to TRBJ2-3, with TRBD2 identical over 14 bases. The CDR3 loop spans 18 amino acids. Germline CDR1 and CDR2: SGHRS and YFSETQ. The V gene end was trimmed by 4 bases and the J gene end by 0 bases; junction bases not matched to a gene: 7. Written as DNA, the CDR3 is TGCGCCAGCAGCCGAGGGACTAGCGGGGGATACAGCACAGATACGCAGTATTTT. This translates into CASSRGTSGGYSTDTQYF.

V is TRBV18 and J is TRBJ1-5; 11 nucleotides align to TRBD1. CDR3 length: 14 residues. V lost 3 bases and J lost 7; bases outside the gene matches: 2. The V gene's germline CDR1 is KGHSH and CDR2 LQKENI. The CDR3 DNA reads TGTGCCAGCTCACCTGGACAGGGGGCACAGCCCCAGCATTTT. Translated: CASSPGQGAQPQHF.

This CDR3 reads CASSWKSAGLYNEQFF. The CDR3 region has the DNA TGTGCCAGCAGTTGGAAATCGGCAGGACTTTACAATGAGCAGTTCTTC. V usage is TRBV27 and J usage is TRBJ2-1, with TRBD2 as a possible D gene (5 bases). Trimming removed 4 bases from V and 4 bases from J, with 17 bases in between. Germline CDR1 MNHEY, CDR2 SMNVEV (reference sequence). There are 16 residues in the CDR3.

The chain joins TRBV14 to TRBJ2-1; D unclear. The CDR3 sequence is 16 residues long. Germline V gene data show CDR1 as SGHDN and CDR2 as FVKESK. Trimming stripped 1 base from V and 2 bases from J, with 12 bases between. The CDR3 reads CASSQVAGSAYNEQFF. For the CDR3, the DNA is TGTGCCAGCAGCCAAGTGGCCGGGTCCGCCTACAATGAGCAGTTCTTC. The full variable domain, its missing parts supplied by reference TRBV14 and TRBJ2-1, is EAGVTQFPSHSVIEKGQTVTLRCDPISGHDNLYWYRRVMGKEIKFLLHFVKESKQDESGMPNNRFLAERTGGTYSTLKVQPAELEDSGVYFCASSQVAGSAYNEQFFGPGTRLTVL.

The CDR3 is CASSYGRDSGNTIYF. CDR3 in DNA: TGTGCCAGCAGTTACGGCCGGGACTCTGGAAACACCATATATTTT. This rearrangement joins TRBV6-6 to TRBJ1-3; no firm D call. The V end lost 2 bases, the J end lost 0 bases, and 8 bases lay between the germline ends. This CDR3 spans 15 amino acids. Germline CDR1 is MNHNY and CDR2 is SVGAGI (reference sequence).

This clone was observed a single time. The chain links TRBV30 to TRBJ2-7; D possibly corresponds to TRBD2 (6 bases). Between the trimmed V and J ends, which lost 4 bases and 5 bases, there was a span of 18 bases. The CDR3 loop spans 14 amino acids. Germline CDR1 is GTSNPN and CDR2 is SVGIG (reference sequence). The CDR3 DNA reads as TGTGCCTGGAACAACGGGGGATCCCTGGACGAGCAGTACTTC. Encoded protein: CAWNNGGSLDEQYF.

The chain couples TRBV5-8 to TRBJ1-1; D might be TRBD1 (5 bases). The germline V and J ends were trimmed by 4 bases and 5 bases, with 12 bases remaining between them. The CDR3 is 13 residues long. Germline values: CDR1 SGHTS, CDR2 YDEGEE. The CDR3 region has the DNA TGTGCCAGCAGCCCGCGGGGGGTTACTGAAGCTTTCTTT. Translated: CASSPRGVTEAFF.

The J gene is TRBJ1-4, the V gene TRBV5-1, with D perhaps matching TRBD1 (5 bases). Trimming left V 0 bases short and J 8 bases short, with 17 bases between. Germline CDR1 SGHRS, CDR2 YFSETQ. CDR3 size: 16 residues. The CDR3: CASSLVHSETAEKLFF. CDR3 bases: TGCGCCAGCAGCTTGGTCCACTCAGAGACAGCCGAAAAACTGTTTTTT.

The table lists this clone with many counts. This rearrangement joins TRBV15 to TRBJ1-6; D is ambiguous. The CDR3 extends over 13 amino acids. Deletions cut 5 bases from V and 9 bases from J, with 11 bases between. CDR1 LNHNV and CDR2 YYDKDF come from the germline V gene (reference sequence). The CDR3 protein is CATSAQSGSPLHF. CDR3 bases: TGTGCCACCAGCGCCCAGAGCGGTTCACCCCTCCACTTT.

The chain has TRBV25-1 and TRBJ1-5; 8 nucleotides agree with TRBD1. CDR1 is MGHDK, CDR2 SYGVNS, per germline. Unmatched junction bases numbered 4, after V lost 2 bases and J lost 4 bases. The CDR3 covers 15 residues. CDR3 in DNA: TGTGCCAGCAGTGAAACAGGGGGGCCGAATCAGCCCCAGCATTTT. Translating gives CASSETGGPNQPQHF.

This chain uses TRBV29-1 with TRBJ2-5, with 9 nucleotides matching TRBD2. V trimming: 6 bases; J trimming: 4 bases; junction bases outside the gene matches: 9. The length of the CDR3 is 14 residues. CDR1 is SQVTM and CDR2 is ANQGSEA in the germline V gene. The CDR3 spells CSVQLAGRGETQYF. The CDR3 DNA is TGCAGCGTCCAGCTAGCGGGAAGGGGAGAGACCCAGTACTTC.

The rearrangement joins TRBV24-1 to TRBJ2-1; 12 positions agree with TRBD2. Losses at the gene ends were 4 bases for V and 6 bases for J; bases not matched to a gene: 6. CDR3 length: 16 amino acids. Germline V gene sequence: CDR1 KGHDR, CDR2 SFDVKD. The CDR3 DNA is TGTGCCACCAGTGACCCCGGGACTAGCGGGTCCAATGAGCAGTTCTTC. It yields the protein CATSDPGTSGSNEQFF.

CDR3 region: CASSQDGRGYEQYF. CDR3 DNA sequence: TGCGCCAGCAGCCAAGACGGCAGGGGATACGAGCAGTACTTC. The chain couples TRBV4-1 to TRBJ2-7; possibly TRBD1 for D (6 bases). CDR1 is MGHRA and CDR2 is YSYEKL in the germline V gene. CDR3 length: 14 residues. V dropped 0 bases and J dropped 4 bases, with 10 bases sitting between them.

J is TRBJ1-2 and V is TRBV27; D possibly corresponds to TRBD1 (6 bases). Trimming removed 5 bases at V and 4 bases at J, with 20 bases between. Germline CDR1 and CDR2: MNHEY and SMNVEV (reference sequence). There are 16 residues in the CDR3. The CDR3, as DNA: TGTGCCAGCAGTCCACGCCCCGGACGGGACATCTATGGCTACACCTTC. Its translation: CASSPRPGRDIYGYTF.